Given below is one TCR beta chain in context. The data stem from a study of T cell responses to AZD1222 COVID-19 vaccine. Clones were read by immunoSEQ multiplex PCR, and TCRdb kept only the in-frame ones, dropping some. The table shows some 140,000 clones, with about 89% occurring only once. V lost 0 bases to trimming and J lost 6 bases; unmatched junction nucleotides: 2. Germline V gives CDR1 SGHRS, CDR2 YFSETQ. The CDR3 has 14 residues. The receptor's source is an adult who received the AZD1222 COVID-19 vaccine. The material sequenced was peripheral blood, taken 28 days after the second AZD1222 dose. This chain connects TRBV5-1 to TRBJ2-5, with 10 bases that match TRBD2. For the CDR3, the DNA is TGCGCCAGCAGCTTGGAGACTAGCGGGCAGACCCAGTACTTC. Protein sequence: CASSLETSGQTQYF.